This T cell receptor beta chain was captured in a study of T cells in Graves' hyperthyroidism and ophthalmopathy (dated by TCRdb to the late 2010s). The study in broad terms: Peripheral blood samples were taken at the time of initial diagnosis, prior to any treatment. The roughly 100 discovery patients were randomly divided into training and test sets at a 7:3 ratio. Prospective prediction of ophthalmopathy was tested in an independent validation cohort consisting of 18 hyperthyroidism patients and 17 patients who later progressed to ophthalmopathy. To identify distinguishing TCR V-J signatures, a discovery cohort of some 100 patients was used, comprising 43 with Graves' ophthalmopathy and around 57 with stable Graves' hyperthyroidism. The paper reports TCR Vbeta CDR3 sequencing of over 130 peripheral blood samples: around 45 ophthalmopathy, approximately 74 hyperthyroidism and around 17 progressor patients. Once sampling was done, hyperthyroidism patients were given methimazole at a starting dose of 30 mg daily, whereas ophthalmopathy patients were given high-dose intravenous methylprednisolone. In roughly six Graves' hyperthyroidism patients, the study also compared T-cell repertoires from thyroid tissue with T-cell repertoires from blood. What the authors observed across the whole study: Sample size was not statistically predetermined, and investigators were not blinded to group allocation. Blood samples also contained most of the expanded thyroid clonotypes (frequency above 0.001), which suggests that blood repertoires may reflect thyroid immune responses. During validation, the model predicted progression to ophthalmopathy a median of around 6 months ahead of onset, with roughly 65% sensitivity and 72.22% specificity. Ophthalmopathy was separated from stable hyperthyroidism by a 13 V-J signature model, with 85% to 90% sensitivity and approximately 81% specificity obtained in cross-validation and 80%/75% obtained in testing.

Points on this clonotype: Its antigen is currently not known. Base qualities are not at hand, and no much larger clone is one base apart.

Between the V and J ends, shortened by 0 bases and 6 bases respectively, the junction contains 14 bases. Counted from cysteine to phenylalanine, this CDR3 has 16 amino acids. CDR3 DNA only is kept here, 48 bases in frame from base 1. From the germline V gene, CDR1 is SGHVS and CDR2 is FNYEAQ. In the ophthalmopathy patients, disease was moderately to severely active, with a Clinical Activity Score of 3 or more, a NOSPECS grade of 4 or more, and a duration of less than 3 months. Exclusion was applied to patients with uncontrolled infections, other autoimmune diseases, pregnancy or lactation. Clinical symptoms, serum thyroxine and TRAb, thyroid ultrasound, and orbital computed tomography formed the basis for the diagnoses. PBMCs were separated from 8 to 10 ml of fresh peripheral blood using Ficoll-Paque density gradient centrifugation. Total RNA was extracted using Trizol reagent, and RNA quality was assessed on an Agilent 2100 Bioanalyzer.

Amplification of TCR beta CDR3 regions was carried out from RNA transcripts. For the first round of RT-PCR on the TCR CDR3, the HTBI primer set was used together with the Qiagen OneStep RT-PCR kit. Libraries were constructed in a second round of multiplex PCR, after which size selection and purification were carried out. Libraries were sequenced paired-end with 100 bp reads on an Illumina HiSeq2000. In the paper's pipeline: SOAPnuke was used to process the raw data, with reads discarded if the reads contained adapters or uncalled bases, had a mean Phred below 15, or lacked an exact constant-primer or identifier match. COPE v1.2.5 was used to merge the high-quality paired reads, and each unique nucleotide sequence was defined as a clonotype. MiTCR v1.1 was used to align clonotypes to the IMGT TRBV, TRBD and TRBJ reference segments. The analysis included only V-J combinations with a frequency above 0.0001, which together covered 99% to 99.2% of the repertoires. The TCS score was defined as F50 (clonal expansion) divided by E x V (chaos), with BLOSUM62-based TCRdist calculated between CDR3 peptides within each V-J. Welch's t-statistics and random forest reduced roughly 530 V-J features to some 14, which were used in a naive Bayes classifier (R e1071). TCRdb took the public reads, trimmed them with fastp at Q25, ran MiXCR for clone calling and kept in-frame beta chains. Identical CDR3 protein sequences are pooled into one entry, listed with their most common genes and DNA. The V and J calls and clone size come from TCRdb's table, not from the authors' own analysis. The sample data list more than 300,000 distinct CDR3 sequences, and 15% to 20% of these were observed just once. Jointly, the top ten make up over 35% of the sample.

The sequencing input was blood. The rearranged segments are TRBV7-6 and TRBJ2-2; the D region possibly corresponds to TRBD2 (6 bases align). This TCR was sampled from a young man with Graves' ophthalmopathy. In nucleotides, the sequence is TGTGCCAGCAGCTTAGCGCATCCCTGGGGGGCCGGGGAGCTGTTTTTT. This translates into CASSLAHPWGAGELFF.